This T cell receptor beta chain came from a study of blood T cell repertoires in COVID-19. At the level of the study: COVID-19 samples from acute and convalescent phases originated in the United States, Italy and Spain. Nucleic acid was either cDNA or gDNA, and it came from T cells, B-cell-depleted T cells, or PBMCs.

Measured with immunoSEQ multiplex PCR; TCRdb has only the in-frame clones, and not every one. The repertoire holds over 90,000 clones, with about 90% as singletons. CDR3 length: 15 amino acids. Germline-derived CDR1 and CDR2 are SGHTA and FQGTGA. Trimming removed 2 bases from V and 5 bases from J; junction bases left unmatched: 5. V is TRBV7-3 and J is TRBJ2-1, with 8 bases lining up with TRBD2. The origin of this receptor is a man aged 50 to 60 with active COVID-19. The sequencing sample was made of peripheral blood. The CDR3 region has the DNA TGTGCCAGCAGCTTAGACCGGGGGGGCCACAATGAGCAGTTCTTC. It specifies CASSLDRGGHNEQFF.